These 8 T cell receptor beta chains originate from one sample sequenced in a study of cytomegalovirus exposure and HLA in healthy donors. Measured with immunoSEQ multiplex PCR; TCRdb has only the in-frame clones, and not every one. The sample includes 250,000 to 350,000 clones, about nine tenths of them seen just once. The sequenced material came from PBMCs. All receptors derive from a woman in her 30s in good health and CMV-seropositive.

The J gene is TRBJ2-1, the V gene TRBV29-1; a possible D gene is TRBD1 (6 bases). CDR3 length equals 14 residues. V dropped 4 bases and J dropped 1 base, with 11 bases sitting between them. The germline CDR1 and CDR2 sequences are SQVTM and ANQGSEA. In DNA, the CDR3 is TGCAGCGTTGGAGGCGGACAGTCCTACAATGAGCAGTTCTTC. Protein: CSVGGGQSYNEQFF.

V is TRBV28 and J is TRBJ1-2, with D hard to call. This CDR3 is 13 amino acids long. Germline CDR1 MDHEN, CDR2 SYDVKM. V shed 4 bases and J shed 3 bases, with 9 bases lying between them. The CDR3 here is CASSSSGYYGYTF. CDR3 bases: TGTGCCAGCAGTTCAAGTGGTTACTATGGCTACACCTTC.

The chain carries TRBV10-3 and TRBJ1-1; a weak D match, TRBD1 (5 bases). The length of the CDR3 is 16 residues. The germline CDR1 and CDR2 sequences are ENHRY and SYGVKD. V was trimmed by 4 bases and J by 0 bases, leaving 15 bases between them. The CDR3 loop is CAISATREGVNTEAFF. The CDR3 bases are TGTGCCATCAGTGCGACAAGGGAAGGGGTGAACACTGAAGCTTTCTTT.

The gene calls are TRBV4-2 and TRBJ2-7; TRBD2 aligns across 7 bases. Germline V gene sequence: CDR1 LGHNA, CDR2 YNFKEQ. The CDR3 is 15 residues long. Trimming cost V 0 bases and J 3 bases; bases outside gene matches: 5. CDR3: CASSQDAASGYEQYF. In DNA, the CDR3 is TGTGCCAGCAGCCAAGATGCGGCTAGCGGCTACGAGCAGTACTTC.

CDR3 nucleotide sequence: TGTGCCAGCAGCCAATCAGGGGTCAACGAGCAGTACTTC. Translated, it gives CASSQSGVNEQYF. The chain couples TRBV4-2 to TRBJ2-7; D may be TRBD1 (6 bases). CDR1 and CDR2 from the germline V gene are LGHNA and YNFKEQ. This CDR3 region has 13 residues. V lost 2 bases and J lost 5, with 10 bases in between.

This clone was seen a single time. This rearrangement joins TRBV5-8 to TRBJ2-7; TRBD1 agrees at 8 bases. CDR3 length: 14 residues. Trimming cost V 4 bases and J 4 bases; bases outside gene matches: 7. Germline loops: CDR1 SGHTS, CDR2 YDEGEE. The CDR3 coding sequence is TGTGCCAGCAGCCCCGGGACAGGCGCGTACGAGCAGTACTTC. Translated, it gives CASSPGTGAYEQYF.

The chain carries TRBV7-6 and TRBJ1-1; D may be TRBD1 (6 bases). This CDR3 region has 13 residues. The V gene's germline CDR1 is SGHVS and CDR2 FNYEAQ. Trimming stripped 5 bases from V and 3 bases from J, with 10 bases between. This chain's CDR3 is CASSPGEDTEAFF. Written as DNA, the CDR3 is TGTGCCAGCAGCCCAGGGGAAGACACTGAAGCTTTCTTT.

The sample holds a few counts of this clone. The chain couples TRBV18 to TRBJ1-5, with D tentatively TRBD1 (5 bases). CDR1 is KGHSH and CDR2 is LQKENI in the germline V gene. Trimming took 4 bases from V and 2 from J, leaving 18 bases between them. The CDR3 runs 17 residues. CDR3 DNA: TGTGCCAGCTCACGGCGCACGGTAGGGGATGGCAATCAGCCCCAGCATTTT. It translates to CASSRRTVGDGNQPQHF.